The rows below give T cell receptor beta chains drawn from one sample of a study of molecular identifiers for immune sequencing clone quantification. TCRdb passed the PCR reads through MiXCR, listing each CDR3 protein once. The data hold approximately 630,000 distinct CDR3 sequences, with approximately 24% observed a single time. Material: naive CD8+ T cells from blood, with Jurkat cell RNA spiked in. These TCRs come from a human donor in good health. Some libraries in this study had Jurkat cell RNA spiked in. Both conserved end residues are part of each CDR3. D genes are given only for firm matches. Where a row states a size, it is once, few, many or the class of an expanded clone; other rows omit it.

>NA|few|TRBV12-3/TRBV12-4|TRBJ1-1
CASSQDNTEAFF
TGTGCCAGCAGTCAGGACAACACTGAAGCTTTCTTT
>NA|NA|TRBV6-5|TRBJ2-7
CASSYGSDWGFYEQYF
TGTGCCAGCAGTTATGGATCAGACTGGGGTTTCTACGAGCAGTACTTC
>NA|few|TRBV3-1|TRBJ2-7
CASSQAAGAREQYF
TGTGCCAGCAGCCAAGCGGCAGGGGCCCGCGAGCAGTACTTC
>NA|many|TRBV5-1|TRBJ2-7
CASSPVGGDRGPYEQYF
TGCGCCAGCAGCCCGGTGGGTGGAGACCGGGGGCCCTACGAGCAGTACTTC
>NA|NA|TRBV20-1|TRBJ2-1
CSARPTIAPNNEQFF
TGCAGTGCTAGGCCGACGATTGCCCCAAACAATGAGCAGTTCTTC
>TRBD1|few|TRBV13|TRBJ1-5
CASSLSAGTGRWTANQPQHF
TGTGCCAGCAGCTTATCGGCCGGGACAGGGAGATGGACGGCCAATCAGCCCCAGCATTTT
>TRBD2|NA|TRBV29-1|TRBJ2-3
CSVENWTSGANTDTQYF
TGCAGCGTTGAAAACTGGACTAGCGGGGCGAACACAGATACGCAGTATTTT
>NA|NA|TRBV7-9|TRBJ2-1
CASSLTINEQFF
TGTGCCAGCAGCTTAACCATCAATGAGCAGTTCTTC
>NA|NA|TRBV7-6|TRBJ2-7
CASSRAGEDGEQHF
TGTGCCAGCAGTAGAGCAGGGGAGGACGGCGAGCAGCACTTC
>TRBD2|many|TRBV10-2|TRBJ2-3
CASSLFFSGGATADTQYF
TGCGCCAGCAGCCTCTTCTTTAGCGGGGGGGCTACCGCAGATACGCAGTATTTT
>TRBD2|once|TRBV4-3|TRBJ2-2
CASSQDELAGNAGELSF
TGCGCCAGCAGCCAAGATGAACTAGCGGGGAATGCCGGGGAGCTGTCTTTT
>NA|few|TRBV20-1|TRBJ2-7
CSAAPGQGYEQYF
TGCAGTGCTGCCCCGGGGCAAGGCTACGAGCAGTACTTC
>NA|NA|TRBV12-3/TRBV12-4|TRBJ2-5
CASSYRDAAPQYF
TGTGCCAGCAGTTACCGGGATGCAGCGCCCCAGTACTTC
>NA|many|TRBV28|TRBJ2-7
CASSSFDEQYF
TGTGCCAGCAGTTCGTTCGACGAGCAGTACTTC
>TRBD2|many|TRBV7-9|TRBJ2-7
CASSSGLAGAYEQYF
TGTGCCAGCAGTTCTGGTCTAGCGGGGGCCTACGAGCAGTACTTC
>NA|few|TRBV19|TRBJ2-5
CASSIGEETQYF
TGTGCCAGTAGTATAGGGGAAGAGACCCAGTACTTC
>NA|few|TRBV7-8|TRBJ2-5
CASSLESPRETQYF
TGTGCCAGCAGCTTAGAGTCACCGAGGGAGACCCAGTACTTC
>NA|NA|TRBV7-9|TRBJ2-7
CASSSTLASYEQYF
TGTGCCAGCAGCTCGACTCTAGCGTCCTACGAGCAGTACTTC
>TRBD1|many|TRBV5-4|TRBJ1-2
CASSTWTGSYGYTF
TGTGCCAGCAGCACCTGGACAGGGTCGTATGGCTACACCTTC